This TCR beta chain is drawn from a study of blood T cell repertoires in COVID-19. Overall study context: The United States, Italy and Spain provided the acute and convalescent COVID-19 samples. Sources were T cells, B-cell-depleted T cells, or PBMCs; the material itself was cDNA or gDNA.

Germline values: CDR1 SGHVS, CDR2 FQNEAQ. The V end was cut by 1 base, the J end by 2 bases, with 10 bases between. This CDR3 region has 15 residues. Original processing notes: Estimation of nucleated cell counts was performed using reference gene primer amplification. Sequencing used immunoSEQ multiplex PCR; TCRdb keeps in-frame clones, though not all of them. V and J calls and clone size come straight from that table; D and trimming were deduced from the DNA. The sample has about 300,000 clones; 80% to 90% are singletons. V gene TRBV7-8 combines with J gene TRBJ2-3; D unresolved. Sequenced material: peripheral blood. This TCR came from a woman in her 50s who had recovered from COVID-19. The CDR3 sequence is CASSLDRLLTDTQYF. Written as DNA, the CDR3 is TGTGCCAGCAGCTTAGACAGATTACTCACAGATACGCAGTATTTT.